The 29 T cell receptor beta chains reported below all come from one sample, sequenced in a study of blood T cell repertoires in COVID-19. TCRdb's copy holds only in-frame clones and misses some; the assay was immunoSEQ multiplex PCR. The repertoire holds some 150,000 clones, with around 87% as singletons. Material: peripheral blood. The receptors originated from a woman between 40 and 55 years old with acute or convalescent COVID-19.

V usage is TRBV24-1 and J usage is TRBJ2-7, with TRBD1 identical over 9 bases. Germline values: CDR1 KGHDR, CDR2 SFDVKD. This CDR3 has 14 residues. J was trimmed by 5 bases and V by 3 bases; bases with no gene match: 4. CDR3 region: CATSDPGTGNEQYF. Here the CDR3 DNA reads TGTGCCACCAGTGATCCCGGGACAGGGAACGAGCAGTACTTC.

The rearrangement links TRBV7-9 to TRBJ2-7; the match to TRBD2 covers 14 bases. This CDR3 contains 19 residues. Germline values: CDR1 SEHNR, CDR2 FQNEAQ (reference sequence). Unmatched junction bases numbered 10, after V lost 1 base and J lost 2 bases. CDR3 sequence reads: CASSLDLGLAGGNAYEQYF. The DNA for the CDR3 is TGTGCCAGCAGCTTAGACCTAGGACTAGCGGGGGGTAACGCCTACGAGCAGTACTTC.

This clone occurred once. This chain joins TRBV7-2 and TRBJ2-3; 13 nucleotides line up with TRBD2. Unmatched junction bases numbered 5, after V lost 5 bases and J lost 0 bases. The CDR3 is 17 residues long. Germline values: CDR1 SGHTA, CDR2 FQGNSA. The CDR3 is CASSPWTSGSSTDTQYF. The CDR3 DNA is TGTGCCAGCAGCCCATGGACTAGCGGGAGTAGCACAGATACGCAGTATTTT.

Notes on this clone: This same CDR3 is encoded by further DNA sequences in the sample. The chain joins TRBV30 to TRBJ2-7, with D uncertain. V lost 4 bases, J lost 2 bases, and 6 bases lay in between. This CDR3 is built from 11 residues. The germline V gene has CDR1 GTSNPN and CDR2 SVGIG (reference sequence). The CDR3 protein is CAWNRAYEQYF. CDR3 bases: TGTGCCTGGAACAGAGCCTACGAGCAGTACTTC.

The sample holds one count of this clone. The rearrangement links TRBV5-8 to TRBJ1-1; 11 nucleotides line up with TRBD1. The CDR3 sequence is 18 residues long. V shed 0 bases and J 1 base; nucleotides not matched to a gene: 8. CDR1 is SGHTS, CDR2 YDEGEE, per germline. CDR3: CASSLGPRDRGGNTEAFF. The DNA for the CDR3 is TGTGCCAGCAGCTTGGGACCCCGGGACAGGGGGGGGAACACTGAAGCTTTCTTT.

The V call is TRBV7-2, the J call TRBJ2-7, with D perhaps TRBD1 (6 bases). From germline, CDR1 is SGHTA and CDR2 FQGNSA. CDR3 length equals 14 residues. Trimming cost V 2 bases and J 4 bases, with 12 bases left between them. Here the CDR3 reads CASSLFQGPYEQYF. CDR3 DNA: TGTGCCAGCAGCTTATTCCAGGGGCCTTACGAGCAGTACTTC.

With regard to this clone: The same CDR3 is also encoded by other DNA sequences in this sample. The chain joins TRBV6-6 to TRBJ1-5; D is ambiguous. The V end lost 0 bases, the J end lost 3 bases, and 6 bases lay between the germline ends. Per the germline V gene, CDR1 is MNHNY and CDR2 is SVGAGI (reference sequence). The length of the CDR3 is 14 residues. CDR3 in DNA: TGTGCCAGCAGTTACTCCGAGGACAATCAGCCCCAGCATTTT. This sequence encodes CASSYSEDNQPQHF.

The chain couples TRBV3-1 (or the pseudogene TRBV3-2) to TRBJ2-2; 13 bases map to TRBD2. V shed 4 bases, J shed 4 bases, and the junction held 3 bases outside the gene matches. CDR3 length: 16 amino acids. Germline values: CDR1 LGHDT, CDR2 YNNKEL (reference sequence). In DNA, the CDR3 is TGTGCCAGCAGCCTCCGGACTAGCGGGAGCACCGGGGAGCTGTTTTTT. Translating it yields CASSLRTSGSTGELFF.

The gene calls are TRBV7-2 and TRBJ2-7; a possible D gene is TRBD2 (5 bases). In germline, CDR1 is SGHTA, CDR2 FQGNSA. V shed 3 bases and J shed 0 bases, with 9 bases lying between them. This CDR3 contains 14 residues. The chain's CDR3 is CASSFQRSSYEQYF. The CDR3 DNA is TGTGCCAGCAGCTTCCAGCGGAGCTCCTACGAGCAGTACTTC.

V is TRBV29-1 and J is TRBJ2-3, with 10 nucleotides matching TRBD2. After removal of 6 bases from V and 1 base from J, the junction contained 7 bases not matched to a gene. The CDR3 is 15 residues long. CDR1 is SQVTM, CDR2 ANQGSEA, per germline. CDR3 in DNA: TGCAGCGTGGGGGCCCTAGCGGGGGGCACAGATACGCAGTATTTT. Residues: CSVGALAGGTDTQYF.

The J gene is TRBJ1-2, the V gene TRBV6-1; 12 bases fit TRBD1. CDR1 and CDR2 from the germline V gene are MNHNS and SASEGT. The trim removed 3 bases at V and 3 bases at J, leaving 2 bases unmatched. The CDR3 length is 15 residues. Here the CDR3 DNA reads TGTGCCAGCAGTGAGGGGACAGGGGGCCACTATGGCTACACCTTC. This encodes CASSEGTGGHYGYTF.

This chain joins TRBV29-1 and TRBJ2-5, with D possibly being TRBD1 (6 bases). The CDR3 runs 12 residues. Trimming pared 4 bases from V and 5 bases from J, leaving 11 bases between. CDR1 SQVTM and CDR2 ANQGSEA come from the germline V gene. The CDR3 is CSVGDNGETQYF. In DNA, the CDR3 is TGCAGCGTTGGGGACAACGGGGAGACCCAGTACTTC.

The chain recombines TRBV5-4 with TRBJ2-7; 10 nucleotides match TRBD1. Germline V gene lookup returns CDR1 SGHNT and CDR2 YYREEE (reference sequence). This CDR3 contains 15 residues. Germline trimming cut 3 bases from V and 4 bases from J; bases unmatched to any gene: 7. The CDR3 DNA follows: TGTGCCAGCAGCTACCGGGACAGGGGATTTTACGAGCAGTACTTC. Encoded protein: CASSYRDRGFYEQYF.

CDR3 in DNA: TGCGCCAGCAGCCAAGATATCAGGGTACTGAATCAGCCCCAGCATTTT. This codes for CASSQDIRVLNQPQHF. J is TRBJ1-5 and V is TRBV4-3; D possibly corresponds to TRBD1 (5 bases). This CDR3 comprises 16 residues. Per the germline V gene, CDR1 is LGHNA and CDR2 is YSLEER. V lost 0 bases to trimming and J lost 4 bases, with 13 bases between them.

As to this clone: Additional DNA sequences in this sample encode the identical CDR3. The gene calls are TRBV19 and TRBJ2-1, with 10 bases lining up with TRBD2. The CDR3 has 15 residues. The germline V gene has CDR1 LNHDA and CDR2 SQIVND (reference sequence). With 3 bases clipped from V and 3 bases from J, the junction kept 2 bases outside the gene matches. The CDR3 sequence: CASSIGLADYNEQFF. The CDR3 region has the DNA TGTGCCAGTAGTATTGGACTAGCGGACTACAATGAGCAGTTCTTC.

The genes are TRBV3-1 (or the pseudogene TRBV3-2) and TRBJ2-7, with 8 bases lining up with TRBD2. CDR1 and CDR2 (germline): LGHDT, YNNKEL (reference sequence). The CDR3 length is 14 residues. J was trimmed by 4 bases and V by 1 base; bases with no gene match: 3. The CDR3 sequence: CASSQAGGMYEQYF. CDR3 in DNA: TGTGCCAGCAGCCAAGCGGGGGGGATGTACGAGCAGTACTTC.

This chain uses TRBV12-3 or TRBV12-4 with TRBJ2-1; a possible D gene is TRBD1 (5 bases). The ends were cut back, 5 bases at V and 10 bases at J, with 12 bases in the middle. The CDR3 runs to 12 residues. The CDR3 region is CASSKTRAEQFF. The CDR3, as DNA: TGTGCCAGCAGTAAAACCAGGGCCGAGCAGTTCTTC.

V usage is TRBV5-1 and J usage is TRBJ1-6, with TRBD1 matching over 10 bases. With V trimmed by 0 bases and J by 8 bases, 8 bases remained unmatched. Germline loops: CDR1 SGHRS, CDR2 YFSETQ. CDR3 size: 17 residues. In nucleotides, the CDR3 is TGCGCCAGCAGCTTGGATCCCCTGGGACAGGGGCATTCACCCCTCCACTTT. Its translation: CASSLDPLGQGHSPLHF.

V is TRBV19 and J is TRBJ1-4; possible D gene TRBD1, 5 bases. With 8 bases removed from V and 6 bases from J, the gap between germline ends came to 22 bases. The CDR3 consists of 16 residues. The germline V gene encodes CDR1 LNHDA and CDR2 SQIVND (reference sequence). The CDR3 DNA reads TGTGCCAGTGCAGGAAAAGGGGCCCAAAGCCATGAAAAACTGTTTTTT. It is translated as CASAGKGAQSHEKLFF. The full variable domain, completed using reference TRBV19 and TRBJ1-4, is DGGITQSPKYLFRKEGQNVTLSCEQNLNHDAMYWYRQDPGQGLRLIYYSQIVNDFQKGDIAEGYSVSREKKESFPLTVTSAQKNPTAFYLCASAGKGAQSHEKLFFGSGTQLSVL.

The chain joins TRBV7-2 to TRBJ2-7; 8 bases match TRBD1. CDR3 length: 14 amino acids. Trimming cost V 4 bases and J 3 bases; bases outside gene matches: 5. Germline V CDR1 and CDR2: SGHTA, FQGNSA. The CDR3 DNA reads TGTGCCAGCAGCTCCTACAGGGGGAACTACGAGCAGTACTTC. Protein sequence: CASSSYRGNYEQYF. Drawing the rest from reference TRBV7-2 and TRBJ2-7, the complete variable domain is GAGVSQSPSNKVTEKGKDVELRCDPISGHTALYWYRQSLGQGLEFLIYFQGNSAPDKSGLPSDRFSAERTGGSVSTLTIQRTQQEDSAVYLCASSSYRGNYEQYFGPGTRLTVT.

The chain combines TRBV4-3 with TRBJ1-6; D is ambiguous. This CDR3 is 16 amino acids long. The germline V gene has CDR1 LGHNA and CDR2 YSLEER. The V end was cut by 3 bases, the J end by 8 bases, with 17 bases between. The CDR3 region has the DNA TGCGCCAGCAGCCAGGGAGACGGGTCCCCCTATTCACCCCTCCACTTT. This encodes CASSQGDGSPYSPLHF.

The V and J genes are TRBV30 and TRBJ2-3; the match to TRBD2 covers 12 bases. CDR1 GTSNPN and CDR2 SVGIG come from the germline V gene (reference sequence). With 4 bases clipped from V and 2 bases from J, the junction kept 13 bases outside the gene matches. CDR3 length equals 18 residues. Here the CDR3 reads CAWIPGILAGGFTDTQYF. CDR3 nucleotide sequence: TGTGCCTGGATCCCGGGGATACTAGCGGGGGGCTTCACAGATACGCAGTATTTT.

Only a few counts were recorded for this clone. The rearrangement links TRBV30 to TRBJ1-1; D gene unclear. Deletions cut 2 bases from V and 5 bases from J, with 12 bases between. The germline gives CDR1 GTSNPN, CDR2 SVGIG (reference sequence). This CDR3 region has 13 residues. This chain's CDR3 is CAWSFAGWTEAFF. The CDR3 coding sequence is TGTGCCTGGAGTTTTGCGGGATGGACTGAAGCTTTCTTT.

This rearrangement joins TRBV30 to TRBJ1-4, with 7 bases aligning to TRBD1. The V gene's germline CDR1 is GTSNPN and CDR2 SVGIG (reference sequence). J gave up 9 bases and V 6 bases, and 13 bases lay outside the gene matches. The CDR3 loop spans 14 amino acids. CDR3 residues: CACPGGPLMKKLFF. In DNA form, the CDR3 reads TGTGCCTGCCCAGGGGGACCACTAATGAAAAAACTGTTTTTT.

V gene TRBV7-8 combines with J gene TRBJ1-4, with 9 positions matching TRBD1. CDR1 and CDR2 (germline): SGHVS, FQNEAQ. V lost 6 bases and J lost 7; bases outside the gene matches: 6. This CDR3 has 14 residues. The chain's CDR3 is CASRPGTGFEKLFF. As DNA, the CDR3 is TGTGCCAGCAGACCCGGGACAGGGTTTGAAAAACTGTTTTTT.

This chain uses TRBV13 with TRBJ2-3; 8 bases align to TRBD2. The CDR3 is 16 amino acids. Germline CDR1 reads PRHDT; CDR2 reads FYEKMQ (reference sequence). The V and J ends lost 5 bases and 2 bases, in that order; junction bases with no gene match: 9. The CDR3 protein is CASSPRPGGATDTQYF. As DNA, the CDR3 is TGTGCCAGCAGCCCAAGACCCGGGGGGGCCACAGATACGCAGTATTTT.

The V call is TRBV4-1, the J call TRBJ2-3; 13 bases map to TRBD2. Trimming took 1 base from V and 0 from J; bases not matched to a gene: 13. The CDR3 is made up of 21 amino acids. CDR1 is MGHRA and CDR2 is YSYEKL in the germline V gene. Written as DNA, the CDR3 is TGCGCCAGCAGCCAAGCCCTACCCCGACTAGCGGGGGGCTCTAGCACAGATACGCAGTATTTT. Amino acid sequence: CASSQALPRLAGGSSTDTQYF.

V and J are TRBV28 and TRBJ1-4, with 7 bases lining up with TRBD1. CDR3 length: 15 amino acids. Germline V lookup: CDR1 MDHEN, CDR2 SYDVKM. V trimming: 2 bases; J trimming: 7 bases; junction bases outside the gene matches: 7. CDR3 region: CASSLPQGSGEKLFF. DNA of the CDR3: TGTGCCAGCAGTTTACCACAGGGGAGCGGTGAAAAACTGTTTTTT.

The chain employs TRBV6-4 and TRBJ2-3; 7 bases match TRBD2. This CDR3 has 15 residues. With 6 bases clipped from V and 9 bases from J, the junction kept 15 bases outside the gene matches. The germline CDR1 and CDR2 sequences are MRHNA and SNTAGT. CDR3 in amino acids: CASSPKLGPGGTQYF. Written as DNA, the CDR3 is TGTGCCAGCAGCCCTAAATTGGGACCCGGGGGGACGCAGTATTTT.